One and the same sample provided the 4 T cell receptor beta chains below, sequenced in a study of cytomegalovirus exposure and HLA in healthy donors. A multiplex PCR was run with 60 Vbeta primers and 13 Jbeta primers. Some clones are missing from TCRdb's copy, which holds only in-frame ones; the method was immunoSEQ multiplex PCR. Recorded here are 100,000 to 150,000 clones; the top ten clones represent 2% to 2.5%. What was sequenced was PBMCs. These receptors came from a middle-aged man in good health and CMV-seronegative.

This sequence joins TRBV7-9 and TRBJ2-5; a weak D match, TRBD1 (5 bases). The DNA end lines up better with TRBJ2-7; the J call may be wrong. The CDR3 loop spans 14 amino acids. Germline V CDR1 and CDR2: SEHNR, FQNEAQ (reference sequence). The CDR3 sequence: CASSLEGWLYEQYF. The CDR3 DNA follows: TGTGCCAGCAGCTTAGAGGGGTGGCTCTACGAGCAGTACTTC.

The V and J genes are TRBV9 and TRBJ2-3; TRBD2 aligns across 7 bases. V gave up 0 bases and J gave up 4 bases; unmatched junction bases: 5. Germline-derived CDR1 and CDR2 are SGDLS and YYNGEE. The CDR3 runs to 15 residues. CDR3 loop: CASSVGGGTADTQYF. The CDR3 DNA reads TGTGCCAGCAGCGTAGGGGGGGGTACCGCAGATACGCAGTATTTT.

The chain uses TRBV18 and TRBJ1-1; D is ambiguous. The V end lost 1 base, the J end lost 5 bases, and 17 bases lay between the germline ends. The CDR3 has 16 residues. The V gene's germline CDR1 is KGHSH and CDR2 LQKENI. CDR3 sequence reads: CASSPREGLDTTEAFF. The DNA of the CDR3 is TGTGCCAGCTCACCACGAGAGGGCCTCGACACTACTGAAGCTTTCTTT. Combining the CDR3 with reference TRBV18 and TRBJ1-1 gives the whole variable domain NAGVMQNPRHLVRRRGQEARLRCSPMKGHSHVYWYRQLPEEGLKFMVYLQKENIIDESGMPKERFSAEFPKEGPSILRIQQVVRGDSAAYFCASSPREGLDTTEAFFGQGTRLTVV.

The chain links TRBV5-1 to TRBJ1-3; 7 bases agree with TRBD1. The V gene end was trimmed by 3 bases and the J gene end by 2 bases; junction bases not matched to a gene: 5. This CDR3 has 15 amino acids. The germline CDR1 and CDR2 sequences are SGHRS and YFSETQ. CDR3 nucleotide sequence: TGCGCCAGCAGCTCTACAGGGGACCCTGGAAACACCATATATTTT. This encodes CASSSTGDPGNTIYF.